At least ten counts were recorded for the clone carrying this T cell receptor beta chain. This CDR3 comprises 12 residues. With 11 bases removed from V and 4 bases from J, the gap between germline ends came to 12 bases. The germline gives CDR1 MNHEY, CDR2 SVGEGT. Genomic DNA acted as the template from which TCR beta VDJ combination and CDR3 sequence profiling were carried out. From the reads, TCRdb called clonotypes with MiXCR, one entry per CDR3 protein. The sample carries approximately 170,000 distinct CDR3 sequences, about 45% recorded once. Whoever was chosen for sequencing had shown CD8+CD57+ cell expansion by flow cytometry. This record belongs to a study of CD8+CD57+ T cells in acquired aplastic anemia.

Sequenced material: sorted CD4+, CD8+, or CD8+CD57+ T cells (not recorded which) from PBMCs. This chain connects TRBV6-2 or TRBV6-3 to TRBJ2-1; D is tentatively TRBD1 or TRBD2 (5 bases each). The origin of this receptor is a human donor with aplastic anemia. The CDR3 DNA is TGTGCCGTTGGGGACCGATACAATGAGCAGTTCTTC. Translated: CAVGDRYNEQFF.